These T cell receptor beta chains were read from a single sample in a study of T cell responses to AZD1222 COVID-19 vaccine. The method was immunoSEQ multiplex PCR; TCRdb's version includes in-frame clones alone and lacks a portion of them. This repertoire shows about 59,000 clones, approximately 89% found once; its top ten account for roughly 6.1%. The sequencing used peripheral blood, collected 28 days after the second AZD1222 dose. The receptors derive from an adult who received the AZD1222 COVID-19 vaccine. The CDR3 runs from the conserved cysteine through the conserved F or W. Not every row has a clone size; where given, it reads once, few, many or a size class.

CDR3 length	V gene	clone size	J gene	CDR3 protein
15	TRBV10-3	.	TRBJ1-2	CAISDGGTTNYGYTF
11	TRBV5-1	.	TRBJ2-7	CASSLAGKQYF
15	TRBV9	few	TRBJ1-3	CASSPTGQAGNTIYF
14	TRBV6-5	.	TRBJ2-2	CASSYQTGSGELFF
13	TRBV10-3	.	TRBJ2-3	CAISGSAADTQYF
16	TRBV29-1	.	TRBJ2-7	CSVAGLAGGPTYEQYF
13	TRBV7-3	.	TRBJ2-7	CASSPGSFYEQYF
15	TRBV19	.	TRBJ2-1	CASSSGQISYNEQFF
14	TRBV2	once	TRBJ1-5	CASSRGMNNQPQHF
11	TRBV30	.	TRBJ1-1	CAWSGVTEAFF
13	TRBV12-3/TRBV12-4	.	TRBJ2-7	CASSLEAGHEQYF
16	TRBV19	.	TRBJ1-5	CASSPRTGVSNQPQHF
13	TRBV4-1	few	TRBJ1-5	CASSRVLGQPQHF
14	TRBV5-8	.	TRBJ2-1	CASSLESSYNEQFF
15	TRBV19	.	TRBJ2-7	CASKGADTKAYEQYF
13	TRBV29-1	.	TRBJ2-7	CSYSLGAGYEQYF
16	TRBV24-1	.	TRBJ2-3	CATSDWLAGATDTQYF
16	TRBV6-1	few	TRBJ2-2	CASSAGTSQNTGELFF
13	TRBV18	.	TRBJ2-7	CASSPLDSYEQYF
15	TRBV6-2/TRBV6-3	once	TRBJ1-3	CASSTRGETRNTIYF
16	TRBV12-5	.	TRBJ2-5	CASAPRERGGRKTQYF
16	TRBV19	.	TRBJ1-4	CASSIGSNQLGEKLFF
16	TRBV4-1	.	TRBJ1-1	CASSPGQGYDGTEAFF
17	TRBV27	.	TRBJ2-3	CASRSPGTRLPTDTQYF
12	TRBV10-3	.	TRBJ2-1	CAIGLDGNEQFF
15	TRBV9	.	TRBJ2-7	CASSVDQGVGYEQYF
12	TRBV4-2	.	TRBJ1-1	CASSPVEGRAFF
12	TRBV28	.	TRBJ1-2	CASSDRGRGYTF
14	TRBV28	.	TRBJ2-7	CASIQGQAINEQYF
15	TRBV4-1	.	TRBJ1-4	CASSQALGVGEKLFF
14	TRBV27	once	TRBJ1-2	CASSLYGGSYGYTF
13	TRBV6-5	.	TRBJ1-1	CASSSDRDTEAFF
15	TRBV5-4	.	TRBJ2-1	CASSLRRQGRNEQFF
17	TRBV7-9	.	TRBJ2-1	CASSPPLMDRSRHEQFF
15	TRBV11-2	.	TRBJ1-5	CASSPWGGVPQPQHF
15	TRBV3-1/TRBV3-2	.	TRBJ2-1	CASSQDSLAGGEQFF
16	TRBV16	.	TRBJ1-4	CASSHAEQGRGEKLFF
11	TRBV20-1	.	TRBJ1-2	CSARGERTYTF
13	TRBV28	.	TRBJ2-3	CASVGESTDTQYF
15	TRBV7-8	.	TRBJ2-7	CASRPFQGIKYEQYF
16	TRBV19	.	TRBJ2-3	CASTRRLAGSTDTQYF
13	TRBV5-1	.	TRBJ2-2	CASSLDRPGELFF
13	TRBV24-1	.	TRBJ2-1	CATSGTANNEQFF
14	TRBV5-6	.	TRBJ2-7	CASSLVEGAAEQYF
12	TRBV30	.	TRBJ2-2	CAWSAGAGELFF